This T cell receptor (beta chain) was observed in a study of T cell changes during pregnancy in multiple sclerosis. Germline assignment: CDR1 SNHLY and CDR2 FYNNEI. V lost 5 bases and J lost 11, with 33 bases in between. This CDR3 is built from 18 residues. This clone was found once. Produced via immunoSEQ multiplex PCR; TCRdb's table is partial and in-frame only. Among 70,000 to 75,000 clones, around 94% were seen once, and the ten largest hold less than 2.5%. The clonotype was recovered from a female donor with multiple sclerosis, enrolled in a pregnancy study. This sequence joins TRBV2 and TRBJ1-1; D ambiguous. Sequenced material: peripheral blood, taken before pregnancy. CDR3 in amino acids: CASSLTGLPVVLTRGAFF. The CDR3 region has the DNA TGTGCCAGCAGTCTCACGGGGTTACCCGTAGTACTTACCCGTGGGGCTTTCTTT.